What follows is one TCR beta chain and its context. Antigen unknown. PCR was performed using 60 Vbeta and 13 Jbeta primers. Here immunoSEQ multiplex PCR was the method, and the copy in TCRdb shows in-frame clones only, minus some. This repertoire shows about 200,000 clones, roughly 80% found once; its top ten account for 2.5% to 3%. These data originate in a study of cytomegalovirus exposure and HLA in healthy donors. Study-wide results and caveats: The study recorded 160 or so TCR beta chains that were cytomegalovirus-associated. In vitro confirmation showed a few CMV-associated chains to be CMV antigen specific. Earlier results showed most TCR beta V segments being productive about 87% or about 30% of the time.

This TCR came from a man aged 25 to 45 in good health and CMV-seronegative. Source material: PBMCs.

The CDR3 region is CASSPPGQGSSPLHF. For the CDR3, the DNA is TGTGCCAGCAGTCCGCCGGGACAGGGGTCTTCACCCCTCCACTTT. The chain recombines TRBV27 with TRBJ1-6; 10 bases are shared with TRBD1. The CDR3 spans 15 residues. Germline V gene lookup returns CDR1 MNHEY and CDR2 SMNVEV (reference sequence). Germline trimming cut 5 bases from V and 9 bases from J; bases unmatched to any gene: 7.